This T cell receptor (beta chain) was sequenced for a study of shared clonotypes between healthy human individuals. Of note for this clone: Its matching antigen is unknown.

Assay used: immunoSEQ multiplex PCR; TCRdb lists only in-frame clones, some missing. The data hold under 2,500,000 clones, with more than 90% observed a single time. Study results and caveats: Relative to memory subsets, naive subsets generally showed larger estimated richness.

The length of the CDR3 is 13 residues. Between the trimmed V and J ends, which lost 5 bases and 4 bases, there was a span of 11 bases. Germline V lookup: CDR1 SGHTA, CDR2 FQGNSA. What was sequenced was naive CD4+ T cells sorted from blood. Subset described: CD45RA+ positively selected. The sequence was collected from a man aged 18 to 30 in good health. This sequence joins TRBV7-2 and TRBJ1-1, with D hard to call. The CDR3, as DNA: TGTGCCAGCAGCGCCCGTATTGCCACTGAAGCTTTCTTT. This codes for CASSARIATEAFF.